These 24 T cell receptor beta chains share one sample of origin, sequenced in a study of beta chain features in type 1 diabetes. Expressed TCRB transcripts were sequenced, since all the RNA that had been isolated was reverse transcribed. The protocol was immunoSEQ multiplex PCR, while the TCRdb copy is restricted to in-frame clones and leaves out a portion. The sample has around 430,000 clones; roughly 30% are singletons. What was sequenced was naive CD4+ T cells from blood. Every receptor here comes from a young man in good health.

This clone was detected only a few times. This chain links TRBV5-4 with TRBJ2-1; D remains ambiguous. CDR1 SGHNT and CDR2 YYREEE come from the germline V gene (reference sequence). V was cut by 0 bases and J by 0 bases, with 16 bases left in between. CDR3 length equals 18 residues. This chain's CDR3 is CASSLGPRQAASYNEQFF. For the CDR3, the DNA is TGTGCCAGCAGCTTGGGCCCTAGGCAGGCCGCCTCCTACAATGAGCAGTTCTTC.

A few counts support this clone. The chain has TRBV5-1 and TRBJ2-1; 7 nucleotides match TRBD2. This CDR3 is 14 amino acids long. The germline gives CDR1 SGHRS, CDR2 YFSETQ. Trimming removed 5 bases from V and 5 bases from J; junction bases left unmatched: 7. DNA of the CDR3: TGCGCCAGCAGTTCAGGCGGGAGTGACAATGAGCAGTTCTTC. Protein product: CASSSGGSDNEQFF.

The rearrangement joins TRBV7-2 to TRBJ2-3; no firm D call. V gave up 2 bases and J gave up 5 bases, with 5 bases separating them. Germline V gene sequence: CDR1 SGHTA, CDR2 FQGNSA. The CDR3 has 12 amino acids. CDR3 protein: CASSLFQDTQYF. The CDR3 DNA reads as TGTGCCAGCAGCTTATTCCAAGATACGCAGTATTTT.

This clone was observed a few times. The gene calls are TRBV29-1 and TRBJ2-6, with a weak D call TRBD2 (5 bases). V lost 6 bases to trimming and J lost 0 bases, with 6 bases between them. The CDR3 totals 13 residues. Germline V gives CDR1 SQVTM, CDR2 ANQGSEA. This CDR3 is CSVRDSGANVLTF. Written as DNA, the CDR3 is TGCAGCGTACGGGACTCTGGGGCCAACGTCCTGACTTTC.

For this clone: Other DNA sequences within the sample encode an identical CDR3. The V gene is TRBV9, the J gene TRBJ2-4; D gene uncertain. The V and J ends lost 0 bases and 0 bases respectively, with 4 bases between them. Germline V CDR1 and CDR2: SGDLS, YYNGEE. The CDR3 consists of 14 residues. This CDR3 is CASSVGLAKNIQYF. The DNA of the CDR3 is TGTGCCAGCAGCGTAGGACTAGCCAAAAACATTCAGTACTTC.

The DNA of the CDR3 is TGCGCCAGCAGCCTCGGGTATCTGAGCTCCTACGAGCAGTACTTC. Translated, it gives CASSLGYLSSYEQYF. The chain uses TRBV4-1 and TRBJ2-7, with unresolved D. V was clipped by 4 bases and J by 0 bases, with 13 bases between them. The V gene's germline CDR1 is MGHRA and CDR2 YSYEKL. CDR3 length equals 15 residues.

This clone turned up a few times. The V call is TRBV29-1, the J call TRBJ1-1; D gene ambiguous. V shed 3 bases and J shed 3 bases, with 14 bases lying between them. CDR1 is SQVTM and CDR2 is ANQGSEA in the germline V gene. The CDR3 covers 14 residues. The CDR3 region has the DNA TGCAGCGTTGATCAGCAACCTGGGGACACTGAAGCTTTCTTT. It specifies CSVDQQPGDTEAFF. Using reference TRBV29-1 and TRBJ1-1 for the parts outside the CDR3, the full variable domain is SAVISQKPSRDICQRGTSLTIQCQVDSQVTMMFWYRQQPGQSLTLIATANQGSEATYESGFVIDKFPISRPNLTFSTLTVSNMSPEDSSIYLCSVDQQPGDTEAFFGQGTRLTVV.

The chain combines TRBV19 with TRBJ2-6; D is undetermined. The CDR3 totals 15 residues. Germline V lookup: CDR1 LNHDA, CDR2 SQIVND (reference sequence). The germline V and J ends were trimmed by 3 bases and 0 bases, with 6 bases remaining between them. CDR3 sequence (DNA): TGTGCCAGTAGTATTGGGATCTCTGGGGCCAACGTCCTGACTTTC. Amino acid sequence: CASSIGISGANVLTF.

V usage is TRBV14 and J usage is TRBJ2-4; TRBD2 matches at 8 bases. This CDR3 spans 19 amino acids. V shed 1 base and J 2 bases; nucleotides not matched to a gene: 13. CDR1 SGHDN and CDR2 FVKESK come from the germline V gene. The CDR3 is CASSQGGALAGQTKNIQYF. The CDR3, as DNA: TGTGCCAGCAGCCAAGGAGGGGCCCTAGCGGGCCAAACCAAAAACATTCAGTACTTC.

This clone appeared once. This chain uses TRBV27 with TRBJ2-7; a weak D match, TRBD1 (6 bases). The V gene's germline CDR1 is MNHEY and CDR2 SMNVEV (reference sequence). Deletions cut 5 bases from V and 6 bases from J, with 17 bases between. The CDR3 is 14 amino acids. CDR3 loop: CASSPQGFGSEQYF. The CDR3 DNA reads TGTGCCAGCAGTCCCCAGGGGTTTGGGAGCGAGCAGTACTTC.

This clone was observed a few times. The rearrangement uses TRBV4-1 and TRBJ1-3, with TRBD1 matching 8 bases. The CDR3 has 20 amino acids. Germline CDR1 reads MGHRA; CDR2 reads YSYEKL. J lost 0 bases, V lost 0 bases, and 13 bases had no gene match. The CDR3 region is CASSQDPSGTGVDSGNTIYF. For the CDR3, the DNA is TGCGCCAGCAGCCAAGATCCGTCCGGGACAGGTGTCGACTCTGGAAACACCATATATTTT.

This clone has only a few counts. The chain employs TRBV10-3 and TRBJ1-1, with a weak D call TRBD1 (5 bases). V lost 6 bases and J 3 bases, leaving 14 bases between the germline ends. CDR3 length: 14 residues. Germline V lookup: CDR1 ENHRY, CDR2 SYGVKD. The CDR3 loop is CAISQGQRDTEAFF. Written as DNA, the CDR3 is TGTGCCATCAGCCAGGGTCAACGGGACACTGAAGCTTTCTTT.

The chain employs TRBV30 and TRBJ1-1; the D is unclear. Germline assignment: CDR1 GTSNPN and CDR2 SVGIG (reference sequence). Trimming took 1 base from V and 1 from J, leaving 7 bases between them. The CDR3 is 13 residues long. This CDR3 reads CAWSGRRNTEAFF. The CDR3 DNA reads as TGTGCCTGGAGTGGGAGGAGGAACACTGAAGCTTTCTTT. The full variable domain, in which reference TRBV30 and TRBJ1-1 provide the parts outside the CDR3, is SQTIHQWPATLVQPVGSPLSLECTVEGTSNPNLYWYRQAAGRGLQLLFYSVGIGQISSEVPQNLSASRPQDRQFILSSKKLLLSDSGFYLCAWSGRRNTEAFFGQGTRLTVV.

Only a few counts were recorded for this clone. CDR3 bases: TGTGCCAGCAGCTTAAATTTAGGGGCCACCGGGGAGCTGTTTTTT. This encodes CASSLNLGATGELFF. The chain links TRBV7-2 to TRBJ2-2; D may be TRBD1 (5 bases). Trimming removed 2 bases from V and 4 bases from J, with 11 bases in between. Germline CDR1 and CDR2: SGHTA and FQGNSA. This CDR3 is 15 amino acids long.

The chain employs TRBV10-3 and TRBJ2-7; 9 bases line up with TRBD1. This CDR3 contains 15 residues. The trim removed 6 bases at V and 6 bases at J, leaving 12 bases unmatched. Germline loops: CDR1 ENHRY, CDR2 SYGVKD. This CDR3 reads CAIRARGQGLSEQYF. The DNA of the CDR3 is TGTGCCATCAGGGCAAGGGGACAGGGTCTCAGCGAGCAGTACTTC.

The V call is TRBV7-2, the J call TRBJ1-2; 10 bases are shared with TRBD1. The CDR3 runs to 15 residues. CDR1 SGHTA and CDR2 FQGNSA come from the germline V gene. V lost 6 bases to trimming and J lost 2 bases; unmatched junction nucleotides: 6. CDR3 loop: CASSPDRGPNYGYTF. The DNA for the CDR3 is TGTGCCAGCAGTCCCGACAGGGGGCCAAACTATGGCTACACCTTC.

This clone showed up just a few times. The rearrangement uses TRBV30 and TRBJ2-2; D gene uncertain. V was cut by 4 bases and J by 0 bases, with 9 bases left in between. Germline V CDR1 and CDR2: GTSNPN, SVGIG (reference sequence). The CDR3 is made up of 14 amino acids. CDR3 nucleotides: TGTGCCTGGAAGTACCTGGCGAACACCGGGGAGCTGTTTTTT. Protein: CAWKYLANTGELFF.

Worth noting for this clone: The sample holds other DNA sequences that translate to the same CDR3. The chain carries TRBV29-1 and TRBJ2-3; 12 bases agree with TRBD1. CDR1 is SQVTM and CDR2 is ANQGSEA in the germline V gene. Germline trimming cut 4 bases from V and 5 bases from J; bases unmatched to any gene: 4. The CDR3 spans 14 residues. The CDR3 region has the DNA TGCAGCGTTGGGTGGGACAGGGGGCGAGATACGCAGTATTTT. Encoded protein: CSVGWDRGRDTQYF.

This sequence joins TRBV6-1 and TRBJ2-5, with a possible D match to TRBD1 (7 bases). Germline-derived CDR1 and CDR2 are MNHNS and SASEGT. The CDR3 is 18 amino acids. V was cut by 0 bases and J by 3 bases, with 20 bases left in between. The CDR3 protein is CASSEARDSDFNKETQYF. The DNA for the CDR3 is TGTGCCAGCAGTGAAGCGCGGGACAGCGATTTTAATAAAGAGACCCAGTACTTC.

The chain has TRBV2 and TRBJ2-1; 7 nucleotides match TRBD1. The CDR3 length is 16 residues. The V gene's germline CDR1 is SNHLY and CDR2 FYNNEI. The V and J ends lost 6 bases and 0 bases, in that order; junction bases with no gene match: 8. The CDR3 DNA reads TGTGCCAGCAGGGCCGGACAGGTAAACTCCTACAATGAGCAGTTCTTC. This gives the protein CASRAGQVNSYNEQFF.

V usage is TRBV7-2 and J usage is TRBJ2-1; 16 positions agree with TRBD2. Germline V gene sequence: CDR1 SGHTA, CDR2 FQGNSA. The CDR3 has 18 amino acids. The ends lost 3 bases at V and 6 bases at J; junction bases unmatched: 8. The CDR3 sequence is CASSLAGLAGGYGNEQFF. In DNA form, the CDR3 reads TGTGCCAGCAGCTTGGCGGGACTAGCGGGAGGGTATGGCAATGAGCAGTTCTTC.

The chain couples TRBV4-1 to TRBJ2-7, with 10 bases matching TRBD2. Germline CDR1 is MGHRA and CDR2 is YSYEKL. Trimming cost V 4 bases and J 6 bases; bases outside gene matches: 9. The CDR3 has 15 residues. CDR3 sequence: CASSRSLAGESEQYF. The CDR3 nucleotides read TGCGCCAGCAGCCGCTCCCTAGCGGGAGAATCCGAGCAGTACTTC.

The CDR3 loop is CAISAGGTDTQYF. CDR3 bases: TGTGCCATCAGTGCCGGGGGCACAGATACGCAGTATTTT. The V gene is TRBV10-3, the J gene TRBJ2-3, with D possibly being TRBD2 (5 bases). The CDR3 is made up of 13 amino acids. V dropped 4 bases and J dropped 1 base, with 6 bases sitting between them. Germline V gives CDR1 ENHRY, CDR2 SYGVKD.

The chain carries TRBV28 and TRBJ2-7; perhaps D is TRBD1 or TRBD2 (5 bases each). The CDR3 loop spans 16 amino acids. V lost 0 bases and J 5 bases, leaving 17 bases between the germline ends. Per germline, CDR1 MDHEN and CDR2 SYDVKM. Written as DNA, the CDR3 is TGTGCCAGCAGTTTATGGGGGACGGCCTCTCGGGACGAGCAGTACTTC. Its protein is CASSLWGTASRDEQYF. The whole variable domain, filled in from reference TRBV28 and TRBJ2-7, reads DVKVTQSSRYLVKRTGEKVFLECVQDMDHENMFWYRQDPGLGLRLIYFSYDVKMKEKGDIPEGYSVSREKKERFSLILESASTNQTSMYLCASSLWGTASRDEQYFGPGTRLTVT.